This T cell receptor beta chain was recovered during a study of T-cell reconstitution after alpha-beta-depleted transplantation in children. This CDR3 comprises 15 residues. The germline V and J ends were trimmed by 6 bases and 0 bases, with 14 bases remaining between them. Per germline, CDR1 SGHTA and CDR2 FQGTGA. During its preparation, the TCRbeta library received unique molecular identifiers. TCRdb fed the PCR reads into MiXCR, producing one record per CDR3 protein. The data contain hundreds of thousands of distinct CDR3 sequences, 10% to 15% of them singletons. This clonotype occurred a few times.

The V and J genes are TRBV7-3 and TRBJ1-1; unclear D gene. This clonotype was sampled from a male patient younger than 18 who had a stem cell transplant for acute myeloid leukemia, so the T cells may come from the graft donor. Sample: PBMCs, mostly from graft donor cells, taken 360 days after TCRalphabeta/CD19-depleted stem cell transplant. The CDR3 DNA reads as TGTGCCAGCAGAAAAAACCCCGTAATGAACACTGAAGCTTTCTTT. Translating it yields CASRKNPVMNTEAFF.